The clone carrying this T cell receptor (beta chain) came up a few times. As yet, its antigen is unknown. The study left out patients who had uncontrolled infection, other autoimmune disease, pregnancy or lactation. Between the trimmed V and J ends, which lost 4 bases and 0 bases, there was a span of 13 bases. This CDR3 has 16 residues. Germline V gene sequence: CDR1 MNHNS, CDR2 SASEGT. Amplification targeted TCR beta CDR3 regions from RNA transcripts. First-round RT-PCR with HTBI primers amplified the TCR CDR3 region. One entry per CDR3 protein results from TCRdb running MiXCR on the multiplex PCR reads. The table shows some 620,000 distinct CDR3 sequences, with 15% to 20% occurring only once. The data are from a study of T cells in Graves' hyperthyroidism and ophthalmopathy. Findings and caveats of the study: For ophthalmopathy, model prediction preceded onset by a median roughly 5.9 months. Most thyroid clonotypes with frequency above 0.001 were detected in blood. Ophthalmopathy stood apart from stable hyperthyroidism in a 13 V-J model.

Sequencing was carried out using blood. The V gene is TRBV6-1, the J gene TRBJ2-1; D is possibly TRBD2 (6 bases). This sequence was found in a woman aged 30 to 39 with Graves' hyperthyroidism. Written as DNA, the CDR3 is TGTGCCAGCAGTGTCGGGAGTCTGATCTCCTACAATGAGCAGTTCTTC. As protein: CASSVGSLISYNEQFF.